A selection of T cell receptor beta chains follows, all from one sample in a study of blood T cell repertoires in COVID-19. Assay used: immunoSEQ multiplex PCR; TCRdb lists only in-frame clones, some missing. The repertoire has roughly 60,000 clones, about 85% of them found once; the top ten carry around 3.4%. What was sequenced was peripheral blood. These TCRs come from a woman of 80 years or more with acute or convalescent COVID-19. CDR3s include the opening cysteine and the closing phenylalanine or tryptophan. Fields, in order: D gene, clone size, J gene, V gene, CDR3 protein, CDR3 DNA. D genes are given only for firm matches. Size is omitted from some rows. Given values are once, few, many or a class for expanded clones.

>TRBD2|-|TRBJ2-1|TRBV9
CASSVRSVAGVYNEQFF
TGTGCCAGCAGCGTACGCTCCGTAGCGGGGGTATACAATGAGCAGTTCTTC
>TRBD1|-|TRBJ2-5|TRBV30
CAADRGQETQYF
TGTGCCGCAGACAGGGGCCAAGAGACCCAGTACTTC
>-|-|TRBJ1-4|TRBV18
CASSPVGNEKLFF
TGTGCCAGCTCACCTGTCGGGAATGAAAAACTGTTTTTT
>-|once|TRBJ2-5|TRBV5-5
CASSLAGRQGETQYF
TGTGCCAGCAGCTTGGCTGGGAGGCAGGGAGAGACCCAGTACTTC
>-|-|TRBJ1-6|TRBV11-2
CASSTGREAGSPLHF
TGTGCCAGCAGCACGGGTCGGGAGGCAGGTTCACCCCTCCACTTT
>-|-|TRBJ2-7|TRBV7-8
CASSLHRTSLHEQYF
TGTGCCAGCAGCTTACACAGGACAAGCCTCCACGAGCAGTACTTC
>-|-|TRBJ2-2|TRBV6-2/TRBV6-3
CASSYSGLASGELFF
TGTGCCAGCAGTTACTCCGGCCTAGCCAGCGGGGAGCTGTTTTTT
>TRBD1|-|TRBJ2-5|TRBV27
CASSWDREETQYF
TGTGCCAGCAGTTGGGACAGAGAAGAGACCCAGTACTTC
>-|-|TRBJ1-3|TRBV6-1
CAGGTAGNTIYF
TGTGCCGGCGGGACGGCGGGAAACACCATATATTTT
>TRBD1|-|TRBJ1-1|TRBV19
CAVGQGLYTEAFF
TGTGCCGTTGGACAGGGTTTGTACACTGAAGCTTTCTTT
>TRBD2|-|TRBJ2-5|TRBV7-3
CASSLTGREGETQYF
TGTGCCAGCAGCTTAACGGGGCGGGAGGGAGAGACCCAGTACTTC
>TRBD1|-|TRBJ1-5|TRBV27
CASGAGTANQPQHF
TGTGCCAGTGGGGCCGGGACAGCTAATCAGCCCCAGCATTTT
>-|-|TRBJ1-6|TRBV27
CASSSKLPTNSPLHF
TGTGCCAGCAGTTCCAAACTGCCTACTAATTCACCCCTCCACTTT
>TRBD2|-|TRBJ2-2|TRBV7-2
CASSRRGTSGSGTGELFF
TGTGCCAGCAGCCGCCGCGGGACTAGCGGGAGCGGGACCGGGGAGCTGTTTTTT
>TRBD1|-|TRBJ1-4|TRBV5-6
CASSLGPTGPEKLFF
TGTGCCAGCAGCTTGGGGCCGACAGGGCCTGAAAAACTGTTTTTT
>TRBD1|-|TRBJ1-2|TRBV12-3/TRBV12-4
CASSVQGNYGYTF
TGTGCCAGCAGTGTACAGGGGAACTATGGCTACACCTTC
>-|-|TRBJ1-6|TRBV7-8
CASSPDRGNSPLHF
TGTGCCAGCAGCCCCGACCGAGGAAATTCACCCCTCCACTTT
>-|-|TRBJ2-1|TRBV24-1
CATSDFPVNEQFF
TGTGCCACCAGTGATTTCCCGGTAAATGAGCAGTTCTTC
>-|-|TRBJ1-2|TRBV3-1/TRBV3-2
CASSQDSQSYGYTF
TGTGCCAGCAGCCAAGATTCCCAGTCCTATGGCTACACCTTC
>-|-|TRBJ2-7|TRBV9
CASSPQGGMGQYF
TGTGCCAGCAGCCCTCAGGGTGGTATGGGGCAGTACTTC
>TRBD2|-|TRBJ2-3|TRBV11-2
CASSFLRLAGADTQYF
TGTGCCAGCAGCTTCCTACGACTAGCGGGGGCAGATACGCAGTATTTT
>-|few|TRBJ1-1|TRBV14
CASSPPDGSGEAFF
TGTGCCAGCAGCCCTCCGGACGGCTCGGGGGAAGCTTTCTTT
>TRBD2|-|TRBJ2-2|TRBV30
CAWSVLAGDGELFF
TGTGCCTGGAGTGTACTAGCGGGAGACGGGGAGCTGTTTTTT
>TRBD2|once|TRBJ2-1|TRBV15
CATSRDPGTSGGTHYNEQFF
TGTGCCACCAGCAGAGATCCCGGGACTAGCGGGGGGACCCACTACAATGAGCAGTTCTTC
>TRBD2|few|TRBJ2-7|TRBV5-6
CASSPSSGGPYEQYF
TGTGCCAGCAGCCCTTCTAGCGGGGGCCCCTACGAGCAGTACTTC
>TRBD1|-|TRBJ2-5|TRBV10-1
CASSGSRDREWETQYF
TGCGCCAGCAGTGGGTCCCGGGACAGGGAATGGGAGACCCAGTACTTC
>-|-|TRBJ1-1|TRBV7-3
CASSDTRGNTEAFF
TGTGCCAGCAGCGACACACGGGGGAACACTGAAGCTTTCTTT
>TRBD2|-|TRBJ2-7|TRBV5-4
CASSLVGRESYEQYF
TGTGCCAGCAGCTTGGTAGGGCGGGAGTCCTACGAGCAGTACTTC
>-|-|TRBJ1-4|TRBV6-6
CASSSRRVQSEEKLFF
TGTGCCAGCAGTTCCCGCAGGGTCCAATCCGAGGAAAAACTGTTTTTT
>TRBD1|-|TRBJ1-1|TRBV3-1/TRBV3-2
CASSIHGQGSTEAFF
TGTGCCAGTAGTATTCACGGACAGGGGTCGACTGAAGCTTTCTTT
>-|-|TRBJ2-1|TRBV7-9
CASSPGSPAVEQFF
TGTGCCAGCAGCCCAGGGTCGCCGGCGGTTGAGCAGTTCTTC
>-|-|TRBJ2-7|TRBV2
CASSEAGFSSYEQYF
TGTGCCAGCAGTGAGGCAGGGTTCAGCTCCTACGAGCAGTACTTC
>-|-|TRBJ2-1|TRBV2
CASSKLAPINEQFF
TGTGCCAGCAGTAAGCTTGCTCCAATCAATGAGCAGTTCTTC
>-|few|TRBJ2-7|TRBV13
CASSFEGQSYEQYF
TGTGCCAGCAGCTTCGAGGGCCAGTCCTACGAGCAGTACTTC
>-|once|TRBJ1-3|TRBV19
CASSRQNPRNTIYF
TGTGCCAGTAGTCGCCAGAACCCACGAAACACCATATATTTT
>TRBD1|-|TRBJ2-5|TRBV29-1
CSGDRQETQYF
TGCAGCGGGGACAGACAAGAGACCCAGTACTTC
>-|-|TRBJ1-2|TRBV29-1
CSVDREALHGYTF
TGCAGCGTTGACAGGGAAGCGCTTCATGGCTACACCTTC
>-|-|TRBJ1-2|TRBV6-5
CASRQGLGYGYTF
TGTGCCAGCAGGCAGGGGTTAGGCTATGGCTACACCTTC
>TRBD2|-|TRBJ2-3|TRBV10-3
CAISEPGTTLRGTDTQYF
TGTGCCATCAGTGAGCCTGGGACTACCCTTAGGGGCACAGATACGCAGTATTTT
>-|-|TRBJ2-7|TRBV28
CASGGGDNPYEQYF
TGTGCCAGCGGAGGGGGGGACAACCCCTACGAGCAGTACTTC
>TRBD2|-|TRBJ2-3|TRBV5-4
CASTLSGTRDTQYF
TGTGCCAGCACCCTGAGCGGGACCCGGGATACGCAGTATTTT
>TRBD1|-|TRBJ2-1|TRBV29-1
CSTWDRGLFNEQFF
TGCAGCACCTGGGACAGGGGGCTTTTTAATGAGCAGTTCTTC
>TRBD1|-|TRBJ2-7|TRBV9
CASSVDTGQGQREQYF
TGTGCCAGCAGCGTAGATACCGGACAGGGCCAGAGGGAGCAGTACTTC
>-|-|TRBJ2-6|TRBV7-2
CASSLAQVGGPGANVLTF
TGTGCCAGCAGCTTAGCGCAGGTGGGGGGGCCTGGGGCCAACGTCCTGACTTTC
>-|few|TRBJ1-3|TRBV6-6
CASRVQGLSGNTIYF
TGTGCCAGCAGAGTTCAGGGCCTCTCTGGAAACACCATATATTTT
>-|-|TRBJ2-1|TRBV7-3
CASSSQGGSYNEQFF
TGTGCCAGCAGCTCCCAGGGGGGCTCCTACAATGAGCAGTTCTTC
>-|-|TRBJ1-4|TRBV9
CASSTGYDEKLFF
TGTGCCAGCAGCACAGGGTACGATGAAAAACTGTTTTTT
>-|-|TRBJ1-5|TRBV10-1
CASSEDPGHPNSNQPQHF
TGCGCCAGCAGCGAAGACCCGGGACATCCAAATAGCAATCAGCCCCAGCATTTT
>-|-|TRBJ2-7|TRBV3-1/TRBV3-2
CASSQRGSYYEQYF
TGTGCCAGCAGCCAACGCGGATCCTACTACGAGCAGTACTTC
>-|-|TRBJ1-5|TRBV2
CASSENAGGQPQHF
TGTGCCAGCAGTGAAAATGCGGGGGGTCAGCCCCAGCATTTT